This paragraph covers one TCR beta chain sequence. Its antigen is undetermined. As for treatment: oral pan-JAK inhibitor, 5-10 mg twice daily. RNA, once extracted, was reverse transcribed into cDNA for use as the sequencing template. Assay used: immunoSEQ multiplex PCR; TCRdb lists only in-frame clones, some missing. The table shows about 160,000 clones, with roughly 65% occurring only once. These data come from a study of CD8+ T cells in alopecia areata. Study-wide results and caveats: Sequences from scalp samples also cover resident alphabeta T cells of normal skin. Clonality in lesional scalp, especially alopecia totalis/universalis, exceeded that of normal scalp. The study found tofacitinib significantly decreased scalp clonality and expanded CD8+ clones among the top 100.

J was trimmed by 2 bases and V by 5 bases; bases with no gene match: 10. This CDR3 has 15 residues. Looked up from germline, CDR1 is GTSNPN and CDR2 is SVGIG (reference sequence). The rearrangement uses TRBV30 and TRBJ2-3; 7 bases align to TRBD2. The sequence came from a human donor with alopecia areata. Sequences were derived from CD4+ T cells sorted from blood, sampled at week 4, from a patient treated with tofacitinib. The CDR3, as DNA: TGTGCCTGGGCCCTGGAAGCGGGGTTCACAGATACGCAGTATTTT. This translates into CAWALEAGFTDTQYF.